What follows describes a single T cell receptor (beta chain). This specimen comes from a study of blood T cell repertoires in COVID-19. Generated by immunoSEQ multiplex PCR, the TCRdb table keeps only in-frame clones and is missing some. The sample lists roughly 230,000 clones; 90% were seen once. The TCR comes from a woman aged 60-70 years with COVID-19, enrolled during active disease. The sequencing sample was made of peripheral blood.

CDR3: CAWSGSAGWIPRTQYF. CDR3 coding DNA: TGTGCCTGGAGTGGGTCGGCAGGGTGGATCCCGAGAACGCAGTATTTT. J is TRBJ2-3 and V is TRBV30; perhaps TRBD1 as D (5 bases). V lost 1 base and J lost 9, with 23 bases in between. CDR3 size: 16 residues. Germline CDR1 reads GTSNPN; CDR2 reads SVGIG (reference sequence).